This TCR beta chain was profiled in a study of cytomegalovirus exposure and HLA in healthy donors. From the approximately 120-subject validation cohort, which was separate from the approximately 670-subject first cohort, the donors were drawn. The table came from immunoSEQ multiplex PCR; TCRdb's copy has only in-frame clones and leaves some out. The table records 120,000 to 150,000 clones, roughly 90% of them present only once. As to this clone: Its target is unknown.

General study points: The investigators catalogued 180 or so TCR beta chains as cytomegalovirus-associated. Most TCR sequences proved rare, with some public TCRs found in many donors. Among the CMV-associated chains, a few were confirmed in vitro as specific for CMV antigens.

The sequence derives from a young man in good health and CMV-seronegative. What was sequenced was PBMCs.

The CDR3 loop is CASSPGGEQFF. CDR3 nucleotide sequence: TGTGCCAGCAGCCCAGGAGGTGAGCAGTTCTTC. The chain joins TRBV14 to TRBJ2-1; weak D call: TRBD2 (5 bases). Germline CDR1 is SGHDN and CDR2 is FVKESK. CDR3 size: 11 residues. V lost 4 bases and J lost 9, with 7 bases in between.